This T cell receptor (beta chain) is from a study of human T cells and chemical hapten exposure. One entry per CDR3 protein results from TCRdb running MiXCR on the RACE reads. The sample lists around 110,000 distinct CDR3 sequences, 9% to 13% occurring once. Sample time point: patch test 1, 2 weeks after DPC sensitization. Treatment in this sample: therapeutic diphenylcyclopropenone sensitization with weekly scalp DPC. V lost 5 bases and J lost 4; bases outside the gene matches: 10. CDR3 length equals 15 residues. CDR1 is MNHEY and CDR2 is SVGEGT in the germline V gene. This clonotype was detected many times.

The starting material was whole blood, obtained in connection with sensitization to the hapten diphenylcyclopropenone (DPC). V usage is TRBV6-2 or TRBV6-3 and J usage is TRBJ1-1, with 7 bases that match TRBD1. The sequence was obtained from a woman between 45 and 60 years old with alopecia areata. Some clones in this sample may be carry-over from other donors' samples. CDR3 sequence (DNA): TGTGCCAGCAGTCGGAACAGGGGAGGGAGCACTGAAGCTTTCTTT. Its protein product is CASSRNRGGSTEAFF.